The 7 T cell receptor beta chains reported below all come from one sample, sequenced in a study of HIV-infected patients and healthy controls. cDNA was made from about 500 ng RNA using alpha and beta constant primers. Each of the alpha and beta chains got its own library through chain-specific third strand synthesis with indices. TCRdb independently ran MiXCR on the 5' RACE reads; one entry per CDR3 protein. Among around 15,000 distinct CDR3 sequences listed, roughly 7.7% were seen once. No cell fractionation was done, so the repertoire covers all unsorted peripheral blood T cells. Specimen: blood. The source of these receptors is an adult in good health.

This clonotype was counted at least ten times. The J gene is TRBJ2-1, the V gene TRBV20-1; D may be TRBD1 or TRBD2 (5 bases each). The V and J ends lost 0 bases and 4 bases respectively, with 19 bases between them. Germline loops: CDR1 DFQATT, CDR2 SNEGSKA (reference sequence). The CDR3 is 17 residues long. The CDR3, as DNA: TGCAGTGCTAGAGATTCATCGTCCAGGGAGCGATACAATGAGCAGTTCTTC. It yields the protein CSARDSSSRERYNEQFF.

By sample share, this clonotype is medium-sized (0.01 to 0.1%). The chain combines TRBV20-1 with TRBJ1-5; D is undetermined. V shed 6 bases and J shed 0 bases, with 6 bases lying between them. This CDR3 contains 12 residues. In germline, CDR1 is DFQATT, CDR2 SNEGSKA (reference sequence). The CDR3 protein is CSALISNQPQHF. CDR3 DNA sequence: TGCAGTGCCCTTATTAGCAATCAGCCCCAGCATTTT.

This clonotype was picked up a small number of times. The rearrangement links TRBV19 to TRBJ2-1; perhaps TRBD1 as D (5 bases). Deletions cut 3 bases from V and 7 bases from J, with 16 bases between. Germline V CDR1 and CDR2: LNHDA, SQIVND (reference sequence). The CDR3 sequence is 15 residues long. CDR3 region: CASSISQVIGNEQFF. As DNA, the CDR3 is TGTGCCAGTAGTATCTCACAGGTAATAGGGAATGAGCAGTTCTTC.

This clonotype has at least ten counts. The chain has TRBV5-1 and TRBJ2-7; 9 nucleotides line up with TRBD2. After removal of 0 bases from V and 7 bases from J, the junction contained 8 bases not matched to a gene. CDR1 is SGHRS, CDR2 YFSETQ, per germline. The CDR3 totals 15 residues. CDR3 residues: CASSLALLAGSEQYF. The CDR3 nucleotides read TGCGCCAGCAGCTTGGCACTACTAGCGGGCTCGGAGCAGTACTTC.

In this sample, this clonotype turned up many times. The chain combines TRBV6-2 or TRBV6-3 with TRBJ1-6, with 10 nucleotides matching TRBD1. The length of the CDR3 is 15 residues. Germline trimming cut 5 bases from V and 8 bases from J; bases unmatched to any gene: 6. CDR1 and CDR2 (germline): MNHEY, SVGEGT. The CDR3 DNA is TGTGCCAGCAGTGAGGGGGGACAGGGGTATTCACCCCTCCACTTT. The encoded protein is CASSEGGQGYSPLHF.

This clonotype showed up many times. V usage is TRBV30 and J usage is TRBJ2-5; no reliable D call. Per germline, CDR1 GTSNPN and CDR2 SVGIG (reference sequence). V shed 0 bases and J shed 1 base, with 15 bases lying between them. The CDR3 length is 16 residues. The CDR3 loop reads CAWSVLGSHRQETQYF. The CDR3 nucleotides read TGTGCCTGGAGTGTACTGGGAAGCCACCGCCAAGAGACCCAGTACTTC.

This clonotype was observed a few times. The chain recombines TRBV27 with TRBJ2-7; 7 positions match TRBD2. This CDR3 contains 14 residues. V was clipped by 5 bases and J by 6 bases; unmatched bases: 10. The germline gives CDR1 MNHEY, CDR2 SMNVEV (reference sequence). CDR3 nucleotide sequence: TGTGCCAGCAGTCCGATAGGATGGGGGGGCGAGCAGTACTTC. Translating it yields CASSPIGWGGEQYF.